This TCR beta chain was sequenced during a study of blood T cell repertoires in COVID-19. Study details: Specimens from acute and convalescent COVID-19 originated in the United States, Italy and Spain. The analysed material was cDNA or gDNA that came from T cells, B-cell-depleted T cells, or PBMCs.

V lost 5 bases to trimming and J lost 0 bases, with 8 bases between them. Germline V CDR1 and CDR2: MDHEN, SYDVKM. The CDR3 has 15 residues. Original methodology: Reference gene primer amplification gave nucleated cell count estimates. Profiling relied on immunoSEQ multiplex PCR, and the TCRdb table lists in-frame clones only, not all of them. For V, J and clone size, that table is used; D and trimming come from the DNA. The table records about 210,000 clones, 84% of them present only once. V and J are TRBV28 and TRBJ2-6; D is unclear. This TCR derives from a woman in her fifties or sixties with active or convalescent COVID-19. Material for sequencing was peripheral blood. The CDR3 reads CASSPPGSGANVLTF. CDR3 DNA sequence: TGTGCCAGCAGTCCTCCAGGCTCTGGGGCCAACGTCCTGACTTTC.